This TCR beta chain was sequenced for a study of long-term antiretroviral therapy in people with HIV. CDR3 length: 14 residues. The germline V gene has CDR1 SGHDN and CDR2 FVKESK. Trimming removed 2 bases from V and 7 bases from J, with 12 bases in between. Points from the study as a whole: There were no data on ART adherence, viral resistance or therapy changes, a gap that limits inferences about post-ART repertoire changes. Clones showing expansion before ART dominated the repertoire at all time points. Relative to transplant donor controls, diversity remained lower despite increasing after ART.

Of note for this clone: The antigen remains undetermined.

Clinicians in the United States treated all participants with HIV. The immunoSEQ assay was v3.0, run at survey level. Method: immunoSEQ multiplex PCR; TCRdb's copy keeps in-frame clones and lacks some. The table has about 43,000 clones, around nine tenths seen once. The sequence came from a woman between 45 and 65 years old with HIV. The gene calls are TRBV14 and TRBJ1-5; D is perhaps TRBD1 (5 bases). The starting material was unsorted PBMCs, obtained 0.1 years before starting antiretroviral therapy. The CDR3 coding sequence is TGTGCCAGCAGCCAACAGGGATTCGGGCAGCCCCAGCATTTT. This gives the protein CASSQQGFGQPQHF.